This TCR beta chain was sequenced in a study of blood T cells in healthy people across ages. The study's findings and limits: PBMC samples, being unsorted, prevented any conclusive comparison of naive and antigen-experienced cells.

Germline V CDR1 and CDR2: MNHEY, SVGAGI. This CDR3 contains 13 residues. Trimming took 5 bases from V and 2 from J, leaving 9 bases between them. This clonotype was observed at least ten times. Its specificity is unknown. Next came a second PCR, run for about 6 to 11 cycles, which used a sample-barcoded 5' primer along with a J-beta primer mix. In TCRdb, the 5' RACE reads were re-called with MiXCR into one record per CDR3 protein. The repertoire has approximately 1,100,000 distinct CDR3 sequences, more than 35% of them found once; the top ten carry 18%. Sequenced input: blood. The chain is built from TRBV6-5 and TRBJ1-2; D is ambiguous. This clonotype originated in a woman in her sixties in good health. The CDR3 here is CASSPGTNYGYTF. For the CDR3, the DNA is TGTGCCAGCAGTCCAGGAACCAACTATGGCTACACCTTC.